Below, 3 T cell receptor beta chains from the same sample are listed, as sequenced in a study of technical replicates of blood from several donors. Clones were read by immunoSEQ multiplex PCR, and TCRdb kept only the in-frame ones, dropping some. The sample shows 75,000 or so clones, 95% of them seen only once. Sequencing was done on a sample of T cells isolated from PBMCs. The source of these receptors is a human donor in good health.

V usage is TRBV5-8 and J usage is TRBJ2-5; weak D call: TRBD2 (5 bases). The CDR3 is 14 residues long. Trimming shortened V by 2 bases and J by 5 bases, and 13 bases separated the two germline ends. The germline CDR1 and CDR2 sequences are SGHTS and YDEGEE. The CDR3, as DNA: TGTGCCAGCAGCTTTGGACTCCGAGAGGAGACCCAGTACTTC. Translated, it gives CASSFGLREETQYF.

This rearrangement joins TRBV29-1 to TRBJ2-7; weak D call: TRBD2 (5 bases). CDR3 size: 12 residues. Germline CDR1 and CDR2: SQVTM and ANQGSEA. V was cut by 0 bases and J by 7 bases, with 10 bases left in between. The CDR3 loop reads CSVEDFRGEQYF. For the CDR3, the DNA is TGCAGCGTTGAAGATTTCCGGGGTGAGCAGTACTTC.

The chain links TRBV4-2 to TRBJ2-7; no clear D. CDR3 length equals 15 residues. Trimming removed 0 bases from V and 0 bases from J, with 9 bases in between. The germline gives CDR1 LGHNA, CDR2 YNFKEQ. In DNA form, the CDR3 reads TGTGCCAGCAGCCAAGAGTACGCGAGCTCCTACGAGCAGTACTTC. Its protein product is CASSQEYASSYEQYF.